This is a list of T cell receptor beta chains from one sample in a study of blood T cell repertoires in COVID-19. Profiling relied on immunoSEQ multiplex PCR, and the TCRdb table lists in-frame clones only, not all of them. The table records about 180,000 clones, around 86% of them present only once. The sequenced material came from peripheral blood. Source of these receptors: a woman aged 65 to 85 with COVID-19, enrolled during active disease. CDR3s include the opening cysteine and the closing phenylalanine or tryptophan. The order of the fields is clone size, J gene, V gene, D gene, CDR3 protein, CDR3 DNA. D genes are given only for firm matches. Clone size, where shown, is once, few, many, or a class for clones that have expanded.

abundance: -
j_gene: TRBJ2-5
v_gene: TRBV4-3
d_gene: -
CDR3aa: CASSQHRVAETQYF
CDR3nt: TGCGCCAGCAGCCAACACAGGGTAGCGGAGACCCAGTACTTC

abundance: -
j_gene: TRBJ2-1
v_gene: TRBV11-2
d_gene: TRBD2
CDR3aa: CASSPVLAGELSYNEQFF
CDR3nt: TGTGCCAGCAGCCCCGTACTAGCGGGAGAACTCTCCTACAATGAGCAGTTCTTC

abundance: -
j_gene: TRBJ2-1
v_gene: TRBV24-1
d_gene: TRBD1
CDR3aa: CATSDPNRGRSYNEQFF
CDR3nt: TGTGCCACCAGTGATCCCAACAGGGGGAGGTCCTACAATGAGCAGTTCTTC

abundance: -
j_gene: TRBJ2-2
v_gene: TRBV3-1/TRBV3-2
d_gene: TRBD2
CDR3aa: CASTIETSGLNTGELFF
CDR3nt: TGTGCCAGCACTATCGAGACTAGCGGGTTAAACACCGGGGAGCTGTTTTTT

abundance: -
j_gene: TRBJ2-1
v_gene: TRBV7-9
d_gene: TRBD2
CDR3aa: CASSLRLAGVLDEQFF
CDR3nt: TGTGCCAGCAGCTTAAGACTAGCGGGAGTCTTGGATGAGCAGTTCTTC

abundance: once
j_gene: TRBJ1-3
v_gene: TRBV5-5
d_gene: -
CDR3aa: CASSVDSGGYTIYF
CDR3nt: TGTGCCAGCAGCGTGGATAGCGGGGGTTACACCATATATTTT

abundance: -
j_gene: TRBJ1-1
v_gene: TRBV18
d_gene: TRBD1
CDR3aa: CASSPGTGYTEAFF
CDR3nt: TGTGCCAGCTCACCTGGGACAGGGTACACTGAAGCTTTCTTT

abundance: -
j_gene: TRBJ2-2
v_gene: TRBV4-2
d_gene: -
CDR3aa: CASSPTAQPAGELFF
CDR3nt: TGTGCCAGCAGCCCCACAGCTCAGCCGGCCGGGGAGCTGTTTTTT

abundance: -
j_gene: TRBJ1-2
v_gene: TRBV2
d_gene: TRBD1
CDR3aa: CASSDEYLLGQALEVYGYTF
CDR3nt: TGTGCCAGCAGTGACGAATATCTCCTAGGACAGGCCCTTGAAGTCTATGGCTACACCTTC

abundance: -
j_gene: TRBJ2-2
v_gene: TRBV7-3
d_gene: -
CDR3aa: CASSTRVTGTGELFF
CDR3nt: TGTGCCAGCAGCACCAGGGTGACTGGTACCGGGGAGCTGTTTTTT

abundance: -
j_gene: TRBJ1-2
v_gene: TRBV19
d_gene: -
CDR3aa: CASSSTTNYGYTF
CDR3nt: TGTGCCAGTAGTAGTACAACTAACTATGGCTACACCTTC

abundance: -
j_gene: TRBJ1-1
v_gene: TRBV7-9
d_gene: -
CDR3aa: CASSLSTGLGTEAFF
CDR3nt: TGTGCCAGCAGCTTATCGACTGGACTTGGCACTGAAGCTTTCTTT

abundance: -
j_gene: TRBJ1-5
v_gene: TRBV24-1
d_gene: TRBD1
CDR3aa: CATSDGDRGGNQPQHF
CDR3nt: TGTGCCACCAGTGATGGGGACAGGGGAGGCAATCAGCCCCAGCATTTT

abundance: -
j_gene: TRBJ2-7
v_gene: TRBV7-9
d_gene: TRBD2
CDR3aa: CASSSPGLASPYEQYF
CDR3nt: TGTGCCAGCAGCTCCCCGGGACTAGCGTCACCCTACGAGCAGTACTTC

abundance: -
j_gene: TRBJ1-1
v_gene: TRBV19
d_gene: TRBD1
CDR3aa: CASSTYPGTGYGEAFF
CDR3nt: TGTGCCAGTAGTACATATCCCGGGACAGGTTATGGTGAAGCTTTCTTT

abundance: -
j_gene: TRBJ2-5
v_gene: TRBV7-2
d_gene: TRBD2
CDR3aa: CASSSGLGYQTQYF
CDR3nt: TGTGCCAGCAGCTCGGGACTAGGGTACCAGACCCAGTACTTC

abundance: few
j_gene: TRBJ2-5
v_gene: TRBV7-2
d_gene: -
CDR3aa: CASSLVLARQETQYF
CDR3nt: TGTGCCAGCAGCTTAGTTCTTGCCAGGCAAGAGACCCAGTACTTC

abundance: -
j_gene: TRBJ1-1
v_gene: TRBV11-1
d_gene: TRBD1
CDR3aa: CASSLETGGRAFF
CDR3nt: TGTGCCAGCAGCTTAGAGACAGGGGGCCGGGCTTTCTTT

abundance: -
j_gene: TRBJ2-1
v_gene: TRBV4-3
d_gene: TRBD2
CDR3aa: CASSQEYGGRVSEQFF
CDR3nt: TGCGCCAGCAGCCAAGAATATGGCGGGAGGGTGAGCGAGCAGTTCTTC

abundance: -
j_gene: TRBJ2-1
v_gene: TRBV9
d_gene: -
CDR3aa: CASSISGDLYNEQFF
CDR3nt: TGTGCCAGCAGCATCTCCGGGGACTTATACAATGAGCAGTTCTTC

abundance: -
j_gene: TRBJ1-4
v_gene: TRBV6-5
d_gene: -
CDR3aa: CASSQQGIIQEKLFF
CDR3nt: TGTGCCAGCAGTCAGCAGGGTATAATTCAGGAAAAACTGTTTTTT

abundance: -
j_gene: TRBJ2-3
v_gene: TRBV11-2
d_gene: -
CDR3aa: CASSFDRDTQYF
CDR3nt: TGTGCCAGCAGCTTCGACAGAGATACGCAGTATTTT

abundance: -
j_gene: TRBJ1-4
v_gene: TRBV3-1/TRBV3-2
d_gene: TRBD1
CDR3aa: CASSQDPGQPTTNEKLFF
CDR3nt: TGTGCCAGCAGCCAAGATCCGGGACAGCCCACAACTAATGAAAAACTGTTTTTT

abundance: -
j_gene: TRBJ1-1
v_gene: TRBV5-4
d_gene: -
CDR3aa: CASSETQGTMNTEAFF
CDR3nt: TGTGCCAGCAGCGAGACTCAGGGGACTATGAACACTGAAGCTTTCTTT

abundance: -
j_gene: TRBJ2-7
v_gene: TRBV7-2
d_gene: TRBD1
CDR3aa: CASRATGGFPYEQYF
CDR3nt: TGTGCCAGCAGGGCCACAGGGGGATTTCCCTACGAGCAGTACTTC

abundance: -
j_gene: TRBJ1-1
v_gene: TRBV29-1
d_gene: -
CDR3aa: CSVEGAKGSLMNTEAFF
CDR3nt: TGCAGCGTTGAGGGGGCTAAGGGCTCCTTAATGAACACTGAAGCTTTCTTT

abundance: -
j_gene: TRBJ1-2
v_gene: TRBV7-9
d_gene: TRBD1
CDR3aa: CASSSPDRGREPSKYGYTF
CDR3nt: TGTGCCAGCAGCTCCCCCGACAGGGGGCGGGAACCCTCTAAGTATGGCTACACCTTC

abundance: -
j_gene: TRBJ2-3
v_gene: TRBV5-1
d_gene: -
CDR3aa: CASSFRDTDTQYF
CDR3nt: TGCGCCAGCAGCTTCAGGGACACAGATACGCAGTATTTT

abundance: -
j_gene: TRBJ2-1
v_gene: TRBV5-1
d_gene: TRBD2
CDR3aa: CASSLTGTSGSWEQFF
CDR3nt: TGCGCCAGCAGCTTAACCGGGACTAGCGGGAGTTGGGAGCAGTTCTTC

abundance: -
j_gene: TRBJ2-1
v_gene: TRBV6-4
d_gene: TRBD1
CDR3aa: CASSRTGNNNEQFF
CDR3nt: TGTGCCAGCAGTCGGACAGGGAACAACAATGAGCAGTTCTTC

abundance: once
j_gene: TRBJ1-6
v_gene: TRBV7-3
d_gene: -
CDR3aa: CASSSQGGNSPLHF
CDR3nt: TGTGCCAGCAGCTCCCAGGGTGGTAATTCACCCCTCCACTTT

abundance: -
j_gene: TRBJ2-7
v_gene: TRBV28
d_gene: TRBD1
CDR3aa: CASSPGQGNYEQYF
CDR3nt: TGTGCCAGCAGTCCCGGACAGGGGAACTACGAGCAGTACTTC

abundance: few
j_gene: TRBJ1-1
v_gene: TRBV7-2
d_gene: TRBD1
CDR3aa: CASRGQMNTEAFF
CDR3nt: TGTGCCAGCAGGGGACAGATGAACACTGAAGCTTTCTTT

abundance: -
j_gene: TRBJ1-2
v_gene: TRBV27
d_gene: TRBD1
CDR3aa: CASRPTGAGGYTF
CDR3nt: TGTGCCAGCAGACCCACAGGGGCCGGCGGCTACACCTTC

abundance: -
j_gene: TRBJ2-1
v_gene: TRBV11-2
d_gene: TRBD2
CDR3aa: CASSPPERGIYNEQFF
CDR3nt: TGTGCCAGCAGCCCACCCGAGCGGGGGATCTACAATGAGCAGTTCTTC

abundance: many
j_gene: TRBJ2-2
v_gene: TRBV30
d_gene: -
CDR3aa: CAWRRGRELFF
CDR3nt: TGTGCCTGGAGAAGGGGCAGGGAGCTGTTTTTT

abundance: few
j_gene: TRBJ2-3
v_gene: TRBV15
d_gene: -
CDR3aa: CATSRVTRTFTDTQYF
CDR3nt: TGTGCCACCAGCAGAGTCACCCGGACTTTCACAGATACGCAGTATTTT

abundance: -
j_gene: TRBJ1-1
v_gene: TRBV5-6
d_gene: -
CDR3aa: CASSLGQRTYTEAFF
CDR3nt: TGTGCCAGCAGCTTGGGACAGAGGACATACACTGAAGCTTTCTTT

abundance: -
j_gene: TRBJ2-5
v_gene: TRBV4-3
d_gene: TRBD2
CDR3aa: CASSPRAGGRQETQYF
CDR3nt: TGCGCCAGCAGCCCTCGAGCGGGAGGCCGGCAAGAGACCCAGTACTTC

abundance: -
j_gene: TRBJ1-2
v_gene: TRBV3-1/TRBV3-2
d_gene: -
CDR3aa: CASSQERGGYTF
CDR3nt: TGTGCCAGCAGCCAAGAAAGGGGTGGCTACACCTTC

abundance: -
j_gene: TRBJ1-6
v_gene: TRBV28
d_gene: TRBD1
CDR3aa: CASSFRDRANSPLHF
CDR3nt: TGTGCCAGCAGTTTTCGTGACAGGGCTAATTCACCCCTCCACTTT

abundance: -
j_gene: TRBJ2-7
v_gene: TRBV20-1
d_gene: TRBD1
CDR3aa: CSASGGRDRASYEQYF
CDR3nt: TGCAGTGCTAGTGGGGGCCGGGACAGGGCTTCCTACGAGCAGTACTTC

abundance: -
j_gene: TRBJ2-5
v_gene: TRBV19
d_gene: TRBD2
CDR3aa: CASSKGTSGPPSETQYF
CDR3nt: TGTGCCAGTAGTAAAGGGACTAGCGGGCCTCCTTCGGAGACCCAGTACTTC

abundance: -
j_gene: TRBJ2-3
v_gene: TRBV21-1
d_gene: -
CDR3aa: CASSPGQVLPPKKNTDTQYF
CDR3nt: TGTGCCAGCAGCCCGGGACAGGTCCTACCCCCGAAAAAAAACACAGATACGCAGTATTTT

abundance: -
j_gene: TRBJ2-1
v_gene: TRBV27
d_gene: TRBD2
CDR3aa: CASSHRLSGTSGSSSEQFF
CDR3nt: TGTGCCAGCAGCCACCGCCTCTCCGGGACTAGCGGGTCGTCGAGTGAGCAGTTCTTC

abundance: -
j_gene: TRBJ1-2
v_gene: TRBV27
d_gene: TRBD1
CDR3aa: CASSFTQGAKSDYGYTF
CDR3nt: TGTGCCAGCAGTTTTACTCAGGGGGCCAAATCAGACTATGGCTACACCTTC

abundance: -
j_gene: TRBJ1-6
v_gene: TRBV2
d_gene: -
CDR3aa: CASSGQVYNSPLHF
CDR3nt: TGTGCCAGCAGTGGACAGGTTTATAATTCACCCCTCCACTTT

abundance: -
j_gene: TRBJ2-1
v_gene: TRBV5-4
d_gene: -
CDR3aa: CASSSGGSSYNEQFF
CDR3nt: TGTGCCAGCAGCTCCGGAGGGAGCTCCTACAATGAGCAGTTCTTC

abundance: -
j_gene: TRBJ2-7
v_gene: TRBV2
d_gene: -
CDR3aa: CASSFTGTLAYEQYF
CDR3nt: TGTGCCAGCAGTTTCACCGGGACTCTTGCTTACGAGCAGTACTTC

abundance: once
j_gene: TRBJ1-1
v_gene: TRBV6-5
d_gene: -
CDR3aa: CASSNLRGLPPGAFF
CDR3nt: TGTGCCAGCAGCAACCTTCGAGGGCTTCCACCTGGAGCTTTCTTT

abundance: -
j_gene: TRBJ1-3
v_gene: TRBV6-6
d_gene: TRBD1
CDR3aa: CASSYGGQRSGNTIYF
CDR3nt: TGTGCCAGCAGCTACGGGGGACAGCGCTCTGGAAACACCATATATTTT

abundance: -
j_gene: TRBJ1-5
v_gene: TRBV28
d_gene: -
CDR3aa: CASTQRGYSNQPQHF
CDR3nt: TGTGCCAGCACCCAACGAGGTTATAGCAATCAGCCCCAGCATTTT

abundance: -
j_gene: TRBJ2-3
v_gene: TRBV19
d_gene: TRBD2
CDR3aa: CASSFLTSGTDTQYF
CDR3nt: TGTGCCAGTAGTTTCCTGACTAGCGGCACAGATACGCAGTATTTT

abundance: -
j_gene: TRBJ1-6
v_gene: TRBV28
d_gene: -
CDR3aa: CASSFSTGSSYNSPLHF
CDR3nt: TGTGCCAGCAGTTTTTCAACAGGGAGCTCCTATAATTCACCCCTCCACTTT

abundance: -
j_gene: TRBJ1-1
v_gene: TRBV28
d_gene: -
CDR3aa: CASSLNQGLLNTEAFF
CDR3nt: TGTGCCAGCAGTTTAAACCAGGGATTACTGAACACTGAAGCTTTCTTT

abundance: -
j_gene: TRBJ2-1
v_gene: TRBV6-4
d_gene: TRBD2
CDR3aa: CASSEGGRNEQFF
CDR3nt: TGTGCCAGCAGCGAGGGAGGGAGGAATGAGCAGTTCTTC

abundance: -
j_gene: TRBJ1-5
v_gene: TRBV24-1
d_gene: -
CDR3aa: CATSDLLDKVKDQPQHF
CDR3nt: TGTGCCACCAGTGATTTGCTTGACAAGGTGAAGGATCAGCCCCAGCATTTT

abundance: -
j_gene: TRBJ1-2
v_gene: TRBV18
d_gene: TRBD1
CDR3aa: CASSPVSQGFGYTF
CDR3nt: TGTGCCAGCTCACCAGTTTCACAGGGGTTTGGCTACACCTTC

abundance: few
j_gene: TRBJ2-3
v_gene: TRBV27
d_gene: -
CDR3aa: CASSLADASTDTQYF
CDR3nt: TGTGCCAGCAGTTTAGCGGATGCGAGCACAGATACGCAGTATTTT

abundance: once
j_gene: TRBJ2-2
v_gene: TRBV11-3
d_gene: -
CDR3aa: CASSIHSTGELFF
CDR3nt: TGTGCCAGCAGCATCCACAGCACCGGGGAGCTGTTTTTT